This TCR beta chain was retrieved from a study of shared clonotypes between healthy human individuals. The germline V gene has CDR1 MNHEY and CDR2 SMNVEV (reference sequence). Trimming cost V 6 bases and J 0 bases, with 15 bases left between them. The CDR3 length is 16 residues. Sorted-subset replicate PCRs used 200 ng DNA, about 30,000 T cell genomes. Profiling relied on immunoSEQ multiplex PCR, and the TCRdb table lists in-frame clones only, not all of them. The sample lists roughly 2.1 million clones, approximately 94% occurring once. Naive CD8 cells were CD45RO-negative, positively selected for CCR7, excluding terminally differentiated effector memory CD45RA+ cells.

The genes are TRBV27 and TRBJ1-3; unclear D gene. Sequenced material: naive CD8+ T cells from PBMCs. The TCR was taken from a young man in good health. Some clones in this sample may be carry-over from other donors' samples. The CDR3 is CASSPIFSSSGNTIYF. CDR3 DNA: TGTGCCAGCAGCCCCATTTTTTCCAGCTCTGGAAACACCATATATTTT.